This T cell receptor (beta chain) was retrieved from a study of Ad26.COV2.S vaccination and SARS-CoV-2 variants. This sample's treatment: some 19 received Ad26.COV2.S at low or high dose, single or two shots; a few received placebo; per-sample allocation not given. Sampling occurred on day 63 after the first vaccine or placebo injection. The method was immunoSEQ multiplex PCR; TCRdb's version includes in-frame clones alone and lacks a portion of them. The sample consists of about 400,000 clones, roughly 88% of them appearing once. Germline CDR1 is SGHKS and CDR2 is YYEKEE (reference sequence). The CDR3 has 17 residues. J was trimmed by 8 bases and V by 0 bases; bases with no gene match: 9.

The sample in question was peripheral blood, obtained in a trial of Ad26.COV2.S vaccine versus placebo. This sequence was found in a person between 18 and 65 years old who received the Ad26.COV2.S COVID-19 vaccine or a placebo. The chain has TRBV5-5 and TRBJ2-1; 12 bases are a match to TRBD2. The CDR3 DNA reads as TGTGCCAGCAGCTTGGCTTCGACTCTAGCGGGGGGGCATGAGCAGTTCTTC. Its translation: CASSLASTLAGGHEQFF. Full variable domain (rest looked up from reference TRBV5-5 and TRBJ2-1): DAGVTQSPTHLIKTRGQQVTLRCSPISGHKSVSWYQQVLGQGPQFIFQYYEKEERGRGNFPDRFSARQFPNYSSELNVNALLLGDSALYLCASSLASTLAGGHEQFFGPGTRLTVL.